This T cell receptor (beta chain) was documented in a study of cytomegalovirus exposure and HLA in healthy donors. About this clone: Its antigen is not known.

The PCR used 60 Vbeta and 13 Jbeta primers. TCRdb keeps only in-frame clones here, not all; method: immunoSEQ multiplex PCR. The data show fewer than 100,000 clones, about 78% seen once. CDR1 is LNHDA and CDR2 is SQIVND in the germline V gene (reference sequence). The CDR3 sequence is 19 residues long. Unmatched junction bases numbered 10, after V lost 3 bases and J lost 0 bases. The study, taken as a whole, reports: TCR beta V segments were, for the most part, productive about 87% or about 30% of the time in an earlier analysis. In a later analysis, most CMV-associated TCR beta chains appeared HLA-restricted. Later, an analysis showed that TCR beta chains associated with HLA were more clonally expanded than others that were equally common.

The genes are TRBV19 and TRBJ2-6; 8 nucleotides match TRBD1. Material for sequencing was PBMCs. This receptor was taken from a male donor in good health and CMV-seronegative. CDR3 in amino acids: CASSITSTGVSSGANVLTF. The CDR3 nucleotides are TGTGCCAGTAGTATTACCTCGACAGGGGTTTCCTCTGGGGCCAACGTCCTGACTTTC.